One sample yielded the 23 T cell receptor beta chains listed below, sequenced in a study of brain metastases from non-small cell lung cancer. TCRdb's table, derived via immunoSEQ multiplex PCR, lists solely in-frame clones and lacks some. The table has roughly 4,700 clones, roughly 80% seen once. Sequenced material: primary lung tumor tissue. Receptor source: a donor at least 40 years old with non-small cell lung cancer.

The CDR3 DNA is TGCGCCAGCAGCTGGAGGGACTATGGCTACACCTTC. Its protein product is CASSWRDYGYTF. The chain combines TRBV5-1 with TRBJ1-2; D gene uncertain. This CDR3 contains 12 residues. Trimming pared 3 bases from V and 3 bases from J, leaving 6 bases between. Germline V CDR1 and CDR2: SGHRS, YFSETQ.

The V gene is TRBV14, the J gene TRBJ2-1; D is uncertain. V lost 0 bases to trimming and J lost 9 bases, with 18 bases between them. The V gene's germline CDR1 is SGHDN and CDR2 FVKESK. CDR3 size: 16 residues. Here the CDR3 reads CASSQDMGIRWSEQFF. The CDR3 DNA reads TGTGCCAGCAGCCAAGATATGGGGATTCGTTGGAGTGAGCAGTTCTTC.

The CDR3 DNA follows: TGTGCCAGCAGCCCCTTTGGGACACTAGGCACAGATACGCAGTATTTT. This codes for CASSPFGTLGTDTQYF. This rearrangement joins TRBV5-4 to TRBJ2-3; TRBD1 is a possible D gene (6 bases). CDR3 length equals 16 residues. Deletions cut 4 bases from V and 1 base from J, with 16 bases between. CDR1 is SGHNT and CDR2 is YYREEE in the germline V gene (reference sequence).

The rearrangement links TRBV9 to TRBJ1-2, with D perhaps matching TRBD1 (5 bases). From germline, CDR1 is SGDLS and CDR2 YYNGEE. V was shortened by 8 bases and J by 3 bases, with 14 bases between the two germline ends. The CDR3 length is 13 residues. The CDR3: CASRGGTDYGYTF. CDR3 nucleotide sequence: TGTGCCAGTAGAGGAGGGACCGACTATGGCTACACCTTC.

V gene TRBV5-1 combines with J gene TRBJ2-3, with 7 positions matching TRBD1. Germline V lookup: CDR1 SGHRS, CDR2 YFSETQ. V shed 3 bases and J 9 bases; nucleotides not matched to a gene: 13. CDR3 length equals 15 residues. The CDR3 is CASSSYGPQGNTQYF. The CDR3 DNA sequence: TGCGCCAGCAGCTCTTACGGCCCACAGGGGAACACGCAGTATTTT.

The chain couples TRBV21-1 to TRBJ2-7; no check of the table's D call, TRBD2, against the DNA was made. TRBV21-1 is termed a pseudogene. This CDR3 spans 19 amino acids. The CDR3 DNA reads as TGTGCCAGCAGCAAGAGGGAGCCTGGCGGATTGGCGTCGAAAGGCGAGCAGTACGTC. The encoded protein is CASSKREPGGLASKGEQYV.

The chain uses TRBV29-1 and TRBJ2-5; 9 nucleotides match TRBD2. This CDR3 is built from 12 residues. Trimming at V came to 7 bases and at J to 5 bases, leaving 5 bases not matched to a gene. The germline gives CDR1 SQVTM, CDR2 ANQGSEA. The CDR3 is CSGRTSEETQYF. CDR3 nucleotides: TGCAGCGGGAGGACTAGCGAGGAGACCCAGTACTTC.

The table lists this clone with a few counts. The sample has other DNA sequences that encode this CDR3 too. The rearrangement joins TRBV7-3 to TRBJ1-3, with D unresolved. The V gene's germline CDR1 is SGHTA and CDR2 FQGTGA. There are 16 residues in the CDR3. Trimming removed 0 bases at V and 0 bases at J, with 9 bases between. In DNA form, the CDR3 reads TGTGCCAGCAGCTTAACCGGAGGGAACTCTGGAAACACCATATATTTT. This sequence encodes CASSLTGGNSGNTIYF.

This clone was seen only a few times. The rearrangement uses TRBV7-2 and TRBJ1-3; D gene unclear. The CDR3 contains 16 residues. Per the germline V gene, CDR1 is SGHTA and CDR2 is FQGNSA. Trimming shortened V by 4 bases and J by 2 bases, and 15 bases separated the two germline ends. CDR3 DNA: TGTGCCAGCAGCTCCCAACCCCCAGCCACTGGAAACACCATATATTTT. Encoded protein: CASSSQPPATGNTIYF.

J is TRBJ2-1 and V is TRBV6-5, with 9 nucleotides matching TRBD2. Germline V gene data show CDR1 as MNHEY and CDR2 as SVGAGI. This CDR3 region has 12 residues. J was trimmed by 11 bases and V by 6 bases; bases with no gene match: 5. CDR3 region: CASSVAGEKQFF. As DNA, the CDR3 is TGTGCCAGCAGCGTAGCGGGGGAAAAGCAGTTCTTC.

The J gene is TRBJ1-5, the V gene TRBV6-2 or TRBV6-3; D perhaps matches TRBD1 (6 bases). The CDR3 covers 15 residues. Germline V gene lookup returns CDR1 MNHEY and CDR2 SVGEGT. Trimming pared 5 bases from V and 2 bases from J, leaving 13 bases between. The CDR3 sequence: CASSGMTGGNQPQHF. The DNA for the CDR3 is TGTGCCAGCAGTGGGATGACAGGAGGCAATCAGCCCCAGCATTTT.

CDR3 nucleotide sequence: TGTGCCGTACAGGGGGGTAACTATGGCTACACCTTC. This sequence encodes CAVQGGNYGYTF. V usage is TRBV30 and J usage is TRBJ1-2, with 8 positions matching TRBD1. Per germline, CDR1 GTSNPN and CDR2 SVGIG (reference sequence). This CDR3 has 12 residues. V was clipped by 8 bases and J by 1 base; unmatched bases: 3.

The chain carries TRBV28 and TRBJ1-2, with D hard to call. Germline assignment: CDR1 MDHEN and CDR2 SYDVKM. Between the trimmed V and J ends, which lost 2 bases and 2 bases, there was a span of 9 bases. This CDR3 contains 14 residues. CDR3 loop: CASSLGELNYGYTF. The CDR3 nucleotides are TGTGCCAGCAGTTTAGGGGAACTCAACTATGGCTACACCTTC.

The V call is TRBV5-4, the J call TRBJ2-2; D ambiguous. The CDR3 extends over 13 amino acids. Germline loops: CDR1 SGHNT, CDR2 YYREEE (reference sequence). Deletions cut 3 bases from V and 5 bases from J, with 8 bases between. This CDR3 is CASSSDGTGELFF. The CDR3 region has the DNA TGTGCCAGCAGCTCCGACGGGACCGGGGAGCTGTTTTTT.

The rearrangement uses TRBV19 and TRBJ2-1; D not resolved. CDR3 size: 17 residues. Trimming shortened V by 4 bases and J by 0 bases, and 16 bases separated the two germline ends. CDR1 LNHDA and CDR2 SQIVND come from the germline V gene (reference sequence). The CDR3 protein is CASSRIPHLSSYNEQFF. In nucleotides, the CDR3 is TGTGCCAGTAGTAGGATTCCTCATTTAAGCTCCTACAATGAGCAGTTCTTC. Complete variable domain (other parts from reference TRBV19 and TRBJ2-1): DGGITQSPKYLFRKEGQNVTLSCEQNLNHDAMYWYRQDPGQGLRLIYYSQIVNDFQKGDIAEGYSVSREKKESFPLTVTSAQKNPTAFYLCASSRIPHLSSYNEQFFGPGTRLTVL.

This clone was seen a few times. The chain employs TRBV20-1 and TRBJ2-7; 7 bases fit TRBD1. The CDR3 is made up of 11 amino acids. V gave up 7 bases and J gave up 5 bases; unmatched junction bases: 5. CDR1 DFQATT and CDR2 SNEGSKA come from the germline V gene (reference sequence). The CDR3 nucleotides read TGCAGTGTACCAGGGGGAAACGAGCAGTACGTC. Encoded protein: CSVPGGNEQYV.

The chain's CDR3 is CASTSTGTLNTEAFF. In nucleotides, the CDR3 is TGCGCCAGCACTTCCACCGGGACTTTGAACACTGAAGCTTTCTTT. The gene calls are TRBV4-1 and TRBJ1-1, with TRBD1 as a possible D gene (5 bases). V shed 7 bases and J shed 0 bases, with 15 bases lying between them. Germline V CDR1 and CDR2: MGHRA, YSYEKL. This CDR3 has 15 amino acids.

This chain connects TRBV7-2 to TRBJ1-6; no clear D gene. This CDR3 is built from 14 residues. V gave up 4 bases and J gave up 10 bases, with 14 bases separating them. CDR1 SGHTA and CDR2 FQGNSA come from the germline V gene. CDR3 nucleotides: TGTGCCAGCAGCTCCTCCCCATGGATCTCACCCCTCCACTTT. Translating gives CASSSSPWISPLHF.

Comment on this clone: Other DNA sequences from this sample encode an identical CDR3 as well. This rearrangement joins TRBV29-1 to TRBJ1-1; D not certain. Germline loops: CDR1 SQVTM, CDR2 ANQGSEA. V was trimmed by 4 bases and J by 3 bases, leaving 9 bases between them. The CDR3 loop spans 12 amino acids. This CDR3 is CSVAAGYTEAFF. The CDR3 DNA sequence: TGCAGCGTTGCTGCGGGCTACACTGAAGCTTTCTTT.

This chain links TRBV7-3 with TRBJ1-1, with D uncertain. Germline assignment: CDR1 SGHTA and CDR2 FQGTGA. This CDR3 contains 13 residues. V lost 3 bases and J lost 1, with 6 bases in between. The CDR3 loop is CASSFSRNTEAFF. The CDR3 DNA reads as TGTGCCAGCAGCTTCTCACGGAACACTGAAGCTTTCTTT.

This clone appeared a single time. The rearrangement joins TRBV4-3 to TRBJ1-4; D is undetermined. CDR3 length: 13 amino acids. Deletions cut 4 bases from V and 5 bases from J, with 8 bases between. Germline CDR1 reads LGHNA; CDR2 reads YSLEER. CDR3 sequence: CASSRVRNEKLFF. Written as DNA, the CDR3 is TGCGCCAGCAGCCGCGTAAGGAATGAAAAACTGTTTTTT.

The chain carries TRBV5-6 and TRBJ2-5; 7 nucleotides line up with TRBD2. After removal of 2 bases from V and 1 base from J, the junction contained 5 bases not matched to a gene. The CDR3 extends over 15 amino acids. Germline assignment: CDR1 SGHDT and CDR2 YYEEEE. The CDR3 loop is CASSFRGVGQETQYF. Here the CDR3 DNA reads TGTGCCAGCAGCTTTCGGGGGGTAGGCCAAGAGACCCAGTACTTC.

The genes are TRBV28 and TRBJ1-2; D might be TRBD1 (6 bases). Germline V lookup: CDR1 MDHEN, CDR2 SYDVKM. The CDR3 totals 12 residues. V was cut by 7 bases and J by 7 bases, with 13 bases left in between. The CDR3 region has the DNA TGTGCCAGCAAGGACAGAGCGGTTGGCTACACCTTC. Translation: CASKDRAVGYTF.